This T cell receptor beta chain is drawn from a study of CD8 T cells in ankylosing spondylitis (dated by TCRdb to 2015 to 2018). In the study overall: The study profiled T cell receptor beta repertoires in healthy donors and ankylosing spondylitis patients to find disease-linked TCR variants. The full study cohort was made up of about two dozen ankylosing spondylitis patients and 95 to 130 healthy donors. Peripheral blood samples were taken, and synovial fluid was additionally collected from ankylosing spondylitis patients. What the authors observed across the whole study: A CD8+ phenotype was shown by the disease-linked clones, which were found at relatively low frequencies in peripheral blood. A TCR beta motif made up of eight or nine highly homologous amino acid variants appeared to be characteristic of blood from ankylosing spondylitis patients. Some of the motif variants had been reported before in the synovial fluid and blood of reactive arthritis patients, a finding that suggests common disease-initiation mechanisms. Significant enrichment of the disease-linked clones was reported in matched synovial fluid samples from ankylosing spondylitis patients.

V is cut back by 6 bases and J by 1 base, with 1 base in the junction unmatched. Including cysteine and phenylalanine, the CDR3 has 15 amino acids. Only the CDR3 portion is preserved as DNA: 45 bases, with reading frame beginning at the first base. For sequencing, an Illumina HiSeq 2500 was employed. TCR beta libraries were prepared by quantitative 5'-RACE with molecular barcodes. Per the authors' processing: Disease-linked TCR variants were identified with a new computational method built on a probabilistic model of VDJ rearrangement. Through fastp at Q25 and MiXCR, TCRdb rebuilt clones from the public reads, retaining in-frame beta chains. Here each entry gathers all rows of one CDR3 protein and keeps the most common genes and DNA. These V and J calls derive from TCRdb rather than the authors' analysis. The sample includes about 400,000 distinct CDR3 sequences, with approximately 20% observed a single time. Around 13% of the sample lies in the top ten.

This clonotype has just a few counts. No cognate antigen has been identified for it. Per-base quality was not reported, and no clone a single base away is much larger than it. What was sequenced was blood, either unsorted or a sorted T cell fraction (not recorded which). This receptor was taken from a male donor with ankylosing spondylitis or in good health (not recorded which). The sequence is built from TRBV12-3 or TRBV12-4 and TRBJ2-1; 12 central nucleotides agree with TRBD2. The sequenced DNA is TGTGCCAGCAGCGGACTAGCGGGGTCCTACAATGAGCAGTTCTTC. Translated, it reads CASSGLAGSYNEQFF.